The rows below give T cell receptor beta chains drawn from one sample of a study of tumour-infiltrating T cells in Burkitt lymphoma. Data came from immunoSEQ multiplex PCR; TCRdb stores just in-frame clones and leaves some out. The sample records roughly 2,500 clones, approximately 15% being singletons. What was sequenced was tumor tissue. The receptors here all came from a human donor with Burkitt lymphoma. CDR3s include the opening cysteine and the closing phenylalanine or tryptophan. D genes are given only for firm matches. Where a row states a size, it is once, few, many or the class of an expanded clone; other rows omit it.

CDR3 DNA	CDR3 protein	V gene	D gene	J gene	clone size
TGTGCCAGCAGTGATAGGACAGGGGATGGGGAGACCCAGTACTTC	CASSDRTGDGETQYF	TRBV2	TRBD1	TRBJ2-5	few
TGTGCCAGCAGATGGACGGGGTACTCCTACGAGCAGTACTTC	CASRWTGYSYEQYF	TRBV6-6	-	TRBJ2-7	-
TGTGCCAGCAACGTATTGGGTGAGGGGGTAAACACCGGGGAGCTGTTTTTT	CASNVLGEGVNTGELFF	TRBV9	-	TRBJ2-2	-
TGTGCCAGTAGTATAGGTCCTGGTGCTGAAGCTTTCTTT	CASSIGPGAEAFF	TRBV19	-	TRBJ1-1	-
TGCGCCAGCAGTGAGGGCCGGACTTACCGTACAGATACGCAGTATTTT	CASSEGRTYRTDTQYF	TRBV10-1	-	TRBJ2-3	-
TGCAGTGCTAGCTGGGTCAGTGAAGCTTTCTTT	CSASWVSEAFF	TRBV20-1	-	TRBJ1-1	-
TGTGCCAGCTCTCCAACCGCACGAGAGGCCCCCTCCTACGAGCAGTACTTC	CASSPTAREAPSYEQYF	TRBV18	-	TRBJ2-7	few
TGTGCCAGCAGTCCGCGGGACGGGGGTTCACCCCTCCACTTT	CASSPRDGGSPLHF	TRBV6-5	-	TRBJ1-6	few
TGTGCCAGCAGCTTGGACCCAGAGGCCCGCGAGCAGTACTTC	CASSLDPEAREQYF	TRBV9	-	TRBJ2-7	-
TGTGCCAGCAGCCCGAGGGGACAGGAGGATGAAAAACTGTTTTTT	CASSPRGQEDEKLFF	TRBV7-6	TRBD1	TRBJ1-4	-
TGTGCCAGCAGCTTAGAAAGCGCGGAAGCTAACTATGGCTACACCTTC	CASSLESAEANYGYTF	TRBV7-2	-	TRBJ1-2	-